This TCR beta chain is from a study of shared clonotypes between healthy human individuals. Overall study findings and caveats: Sequencing of the sorted subsets was shown by rarefaction to be incomplete despite large depth.

TCRdb's copy holds only in-frame clones and misses some; the assay was immunoSEQ multiplex PCR. The sample consists of more than 2 million clones, roughly 95% of them appearing once. In regard to this clone: The antigen remains undetermined.

J gave up 7 bases and V 4 bases, and 10 bases lay outside the gene matches. Looked up from germline, CDR1 is SGHRS and CDR2 is YFSETQ. The CDR3 loop spans 15 amino acids. Cells designated naive CD8 were CD45RO-negative and were positively selected for CCR7, with terminally differentiated effector memory CD45RA+ cells excluded. The source material was naive CD8+ T cells from PBMCs. The TCR originated in a man between 18 and 35 years old in good health. Some clones in this sample may be carry-over from other donors' samples. V and J are TRBV5-1 and TRBJ2-7; 11 positions match TRBD1. CDR3 bases: TGCGCCAGCAGCCAAGGACAGGGGGCTCTGTATGAGCAGTACTTC. This encodes CASSQGQGALYEQYF.